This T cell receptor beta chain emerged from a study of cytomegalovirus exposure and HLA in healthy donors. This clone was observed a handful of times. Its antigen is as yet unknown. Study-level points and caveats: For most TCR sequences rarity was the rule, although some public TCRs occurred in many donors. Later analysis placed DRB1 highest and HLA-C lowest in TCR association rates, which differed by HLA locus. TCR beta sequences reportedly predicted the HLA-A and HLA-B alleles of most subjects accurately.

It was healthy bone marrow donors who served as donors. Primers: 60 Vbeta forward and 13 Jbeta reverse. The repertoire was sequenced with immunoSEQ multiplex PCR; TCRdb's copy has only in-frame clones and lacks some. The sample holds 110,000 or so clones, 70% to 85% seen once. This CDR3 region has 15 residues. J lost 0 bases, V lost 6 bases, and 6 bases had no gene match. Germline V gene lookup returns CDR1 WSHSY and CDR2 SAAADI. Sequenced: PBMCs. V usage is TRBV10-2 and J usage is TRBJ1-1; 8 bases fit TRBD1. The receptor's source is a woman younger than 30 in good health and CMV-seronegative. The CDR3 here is CASREKQGVNTEAFF. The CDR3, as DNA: TGCGCCAGCAGGGAAAAACAGGGGGTGAACACTGAAGCTTTCTTT.